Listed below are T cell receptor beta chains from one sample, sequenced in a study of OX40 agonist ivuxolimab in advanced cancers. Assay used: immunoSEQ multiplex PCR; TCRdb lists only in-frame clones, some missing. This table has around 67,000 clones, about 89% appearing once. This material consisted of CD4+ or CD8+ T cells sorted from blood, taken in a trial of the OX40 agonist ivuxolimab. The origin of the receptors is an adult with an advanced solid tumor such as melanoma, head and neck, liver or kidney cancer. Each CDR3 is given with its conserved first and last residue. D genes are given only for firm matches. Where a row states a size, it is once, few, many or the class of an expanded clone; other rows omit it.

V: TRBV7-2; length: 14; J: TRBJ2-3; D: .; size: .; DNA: TGTGCCAGCAGCACGGGACTTACCACAGATAAGCAGTATTTT; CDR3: CASSTGLTTDKQYF
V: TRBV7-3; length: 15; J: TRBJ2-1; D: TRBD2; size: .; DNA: TGTGCCAGCAGCACACTAGCGGGGGGGCCCAATGAGCAGTTCTTC; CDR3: CASSTLAGGPNEQFF
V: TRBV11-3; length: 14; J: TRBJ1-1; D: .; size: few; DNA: TGTGCCAGCAGCTTAGAAGGGGTCGGGGATGAAGCTTTCTTT; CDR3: CASSLEGVGDEAFF
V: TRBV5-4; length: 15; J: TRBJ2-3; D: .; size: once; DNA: TGTGCCAGCAGCTTGGGGCATAGCCCCACAGATACGCAGTATTTT; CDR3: CASSLGHSPTDTQYF
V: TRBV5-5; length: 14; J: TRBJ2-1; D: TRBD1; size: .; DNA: TGTGCCAGCAGCTTGTCGGGACAGAACAATGAGCAGTTCTTC; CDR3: CASSLSGQNNEQFF
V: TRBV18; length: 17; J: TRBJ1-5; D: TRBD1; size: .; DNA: TGTGCCAGCTCACCCCGACGGGACAGGGGTGGCAATCAGCCCCAGCATTTT; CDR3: CASSPRRDRGGNQPQHF
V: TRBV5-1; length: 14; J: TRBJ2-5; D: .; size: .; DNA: TGCGCCAGCAGCTTGGGACTCAAGCAAGAGACCCAGTACTTC; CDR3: CASSLGLKQETQYF
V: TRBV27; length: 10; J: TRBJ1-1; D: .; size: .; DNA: TGTGCCAGGCAGTACACTGAAGCTTTCTTT; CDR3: CARQYTEAFF
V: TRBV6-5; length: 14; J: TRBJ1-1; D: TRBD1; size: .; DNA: TGTGCCAGCAGTTACTACAGGGGGGCCACTGAAGCTTTCTTT; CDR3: CASSYYRGATEAFF
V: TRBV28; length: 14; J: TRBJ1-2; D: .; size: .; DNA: TGTGCCACCAACCCCCAGGGGCGAGGGTATGGCTACACCTTC; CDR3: CATNPQGRGYGYTF
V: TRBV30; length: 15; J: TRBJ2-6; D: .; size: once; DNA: TGTGCCTGGTACCGGGGGAGCTCTGGGGCCAACGTCCTGACTTTC; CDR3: CAWYRGSSGANVLTF
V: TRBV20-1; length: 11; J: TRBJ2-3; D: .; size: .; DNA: TGCAGTGCAATCCTAGTAGATACGCAGTATTTT; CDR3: CSAILVDTQYF
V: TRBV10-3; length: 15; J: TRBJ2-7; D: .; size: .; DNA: TGTGCCATCAGTGAGTCCGGGGCCCCCCGGGGGGAGCAGTACTTC; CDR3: CAISESGAPRGEQYF
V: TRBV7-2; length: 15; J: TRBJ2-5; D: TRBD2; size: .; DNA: TGTGCCAGCAGCTTAAGTGGCGGGGGGGAAGAGACCCAGTACTTC; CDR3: CASSLSGGGEETQYF
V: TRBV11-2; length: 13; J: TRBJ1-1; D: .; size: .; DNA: TGTGCCAGCACCCCAGGGGTGAACACTGAAGCTTTCTTT; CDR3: CASTPGVNTEAFF
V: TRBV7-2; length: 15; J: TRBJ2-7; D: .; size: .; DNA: TGTGCCAGCAGCTTGGACAGGACTACGTCCTACGAGCAGTACTTC; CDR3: CASSLDRTTSYEQYF
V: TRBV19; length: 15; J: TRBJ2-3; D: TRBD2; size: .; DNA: TGTGCCAGTAGTAATCTAGCGGATAACACAGATACGCAGTATTTT; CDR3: CASSNLADNTDTQYF
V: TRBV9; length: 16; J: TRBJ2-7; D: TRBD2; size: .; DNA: TGTGCCAGCAGCGCCAAAGCGGGAGCAACCTCCTACGAGCAGTACTTC; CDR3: CASSAKAGATSYEQYF
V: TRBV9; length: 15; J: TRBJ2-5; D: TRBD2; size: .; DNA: TGTGCCAGCAGCGTAGGACTAGCGGGGGGAAGGACCCAGTACTTC; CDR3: CASSVGLAGGRTQYF
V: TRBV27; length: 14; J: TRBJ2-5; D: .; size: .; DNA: TGTGCCAGCAGTTTAGCCCACAGCGGGGAGACCCAGTACTTC; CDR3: CASSLAHSGETQYF
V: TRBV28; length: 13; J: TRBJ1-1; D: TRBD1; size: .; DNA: TGTGCCAGCAGAACAGGGGGCTTCGCTGAAGCTTTCTTT; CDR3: CASRTGGFAEAFF
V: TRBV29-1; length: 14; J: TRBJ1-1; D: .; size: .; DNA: TGCAGCGCTTCGCTAGGGGGAGGGAACACTGAAGCTTTCTTT; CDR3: CSASLGGGNTEAFF
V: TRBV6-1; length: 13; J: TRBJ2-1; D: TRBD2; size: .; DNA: TGTGCCAGCAGTGAAGTAGCGGGACTAGAGCAGTTCTTC; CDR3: CASSEVAGLEQFF
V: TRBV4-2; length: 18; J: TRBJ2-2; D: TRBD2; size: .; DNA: TGTGCCAGCAGCCAAGACATCACTCTAGCGGACAACACCGGGGAGCTGTTTTTT; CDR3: CASSQDITLADNTGELFF
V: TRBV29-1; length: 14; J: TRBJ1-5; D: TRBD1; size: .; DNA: TGCAGCGTGTCCGACAGGGGAAACGATCAGCCCCAGCATTTT; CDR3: CSVSDRGNDQPQHF
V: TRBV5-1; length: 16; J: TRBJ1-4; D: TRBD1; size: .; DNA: TGCGCCAGCAGCTTGACGGGGACAGGAGGGACGTTTAGACTGTTTTTT; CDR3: CASSLTGTGGTFRLFF
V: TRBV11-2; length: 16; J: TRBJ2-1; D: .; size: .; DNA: TGTGCCAGCAGCTTAGAATCGCAGGCAGCCTACAATGAGCAGTTCTTC; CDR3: CASSLESQAAYNEQFF
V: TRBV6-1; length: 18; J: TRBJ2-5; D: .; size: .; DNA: TGTGCCAGCAGTGGACACCCCTTCGTAACAGCCAACCAAGAGACCCAGTACTTC; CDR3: CASSGHPFVTANQETQYF
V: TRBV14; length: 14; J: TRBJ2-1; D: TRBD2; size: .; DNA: TGTGCCAGCAGCCGTACAGCGGGAGTCTCTGAGCAGTTCTTC; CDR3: CASSRTAGVSEQFF
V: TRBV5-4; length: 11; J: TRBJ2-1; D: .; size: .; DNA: TGTGCCAGCAGCTATTACAATGAGCAGTTCTTC; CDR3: CASSYYNEQFF
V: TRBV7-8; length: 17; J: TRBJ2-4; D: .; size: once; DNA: TGTGCCAGCAGCCCTGACAGGGGAGGGATAGCCAAAAACATTCAGTACTTC; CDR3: CASSPDRGGIAKNIQYF
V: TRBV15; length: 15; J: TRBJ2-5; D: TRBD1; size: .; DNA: TGTGCCACCAGCAGAAGGACAGGGGGCCTGGAGACCCAGTACTTC; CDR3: CATSRRTGGLETQYF
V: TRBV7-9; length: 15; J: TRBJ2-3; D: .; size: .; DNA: TGTGCCAGCAGCTTAGTCTTCAGGAACACAGATACGCAGTATTTT; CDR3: CASSLVFRNTDTQYF
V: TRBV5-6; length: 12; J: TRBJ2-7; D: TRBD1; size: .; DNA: TGTGCCAGCAGCCACCTAGGGGGCGGGCAGTACTTC; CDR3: CASSHLGGGQYF
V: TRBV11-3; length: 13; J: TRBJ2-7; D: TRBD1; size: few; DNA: TGTGCCAGCAGCTTAGCTAGGACAGGCGAGCAGTACTTC; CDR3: CASSLARTGEQYF
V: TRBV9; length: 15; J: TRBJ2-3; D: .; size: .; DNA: TGTGCCAGCAGCGTAGGACGGTATCCAACAGATACGCAGTATTTT; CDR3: CASSVGRYPTDTQYF
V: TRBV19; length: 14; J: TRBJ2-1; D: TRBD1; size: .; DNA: TGTGCCAGTAGCCCGACAGGGAAAGGGAATGAGCAGTTCTTC; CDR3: CASSPTGKGNEQFF
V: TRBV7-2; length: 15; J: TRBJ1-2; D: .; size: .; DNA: TGTGCCAGCAGCTTAGCCACAGCATGGCCGGGTGGCTACACCTTC; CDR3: CASSLATAWPGGYTF
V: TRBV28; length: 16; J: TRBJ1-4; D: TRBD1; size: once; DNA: TGTGCCAGCAGTGTACCCGGGACAGGGACTAATGAAAAACTGTTTTTT; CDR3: CASSVPGTGTNEKLFF
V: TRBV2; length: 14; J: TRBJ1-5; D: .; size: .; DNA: TGTGCCAGCAGTGAGGAGTATAGCAATCAGCCCCAGCATTTT; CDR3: CASSEEYSNQPQHF
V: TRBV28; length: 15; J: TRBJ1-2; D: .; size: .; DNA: TGTGCCAGCAGACCAATGGACAGACCACACTATGGCTACACCTTC; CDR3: CASRPMDRPHYGYTF
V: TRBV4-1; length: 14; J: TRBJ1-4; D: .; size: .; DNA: TGCGCCAGCAGCCAGGGGCGCACTAATGAAAAACTGTTTTTT; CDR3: CASSQGRTNEKLFF
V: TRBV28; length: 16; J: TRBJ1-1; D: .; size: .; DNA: TGTGCCAGCAGTTTGTCCCCCCCGGGACAGAACACTGAAGCTTTCTTT; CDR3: CASSLSPPGQNTEAFF